Sequencing of this TCR beta chain was carried out in a study of blood T cell repertoires in COVID-19 (dated by TCRdb to 2020 to 2021). In terms of the full investigation: Samples covering the acute and convalescent phases of COVID-19 were provided by collaborators in the United States, Italy and Spain. The material from the prospective study consisted of cDNA or gDNA derived from T cells, B-cell-depleted T cells, or PBMCs. Deeply sampled blood TCRbeta repertoires from subjects exposed to, actively infected with, or recovered from COVID-19 were included in the dataset. The repertoires were made available in a free public database intended to serve as a resource for research on the immune response to SARS-CoV-2. The samples were drawn from the first 160 participants of the ongoing ImmuneRACE study and from under 1,500 subjects provided by 6 global collaborators. Nearly every sample came with metadata listing a de-identified subject ID, COVID-19 status, age in years and sex. Where HLA class I and class II types were available, the types were taken from metadata supplied by the sample provider, not from assay-based typing.

TCRbeta CDR3 regions were amplified from genomic DNA by means of the immunoSEQ Assay, a bias-controlled multiplex PCR. In the original analysis: The number of nucleated cells in each sample was estimated from the amplification of reference gene primers within the assay. Sequence reads were collapsed and filtered to measure the absolute abundance of every unique TCRbeta CDR3 rearrangement. For each sample, productive Simpson clonality was calculated as the square root of Simpson's diversity index over productive rearrangements. Not all clones reach the TCRdb copy of this immuneACCESS table, which keeps in-frame sequences only. Checked studies attribute under half of the gap to unresolved V genes and leave the rest unexplained. The V and J calls and clone size are taken from that table; D and trimming were inferred from the DNA. This sample holds 65,000 to 95,000 clones; roughly 80% were observed only once. The leading ten clones occupy around 13% of the sample.

The CDR3 holds 15 amino acids from the cysteine to the phenylalanine. Only the CDR3 DNA is retained, 45 bases long and in frame from the first base. CDR1 and CDR2, per the germline V gene, are MDHEN and SYDVKM. Cut back by 5 bases and 4 bases, the V and J ends lie 15 bases apart. On this clone: No cognate antigen has been identified for it. The record has no base qualities; no much larger clone is one base away.

The investigation overall reported the following: Clinical and demographic metadata were provided uncurated, with the amount varying by source and participant.

Collaborating institutions collected whole blood in K2EDTA tubes following their own protocols. For TCRbeta analysis, collaborators shipped samples as frozen whole blood, isolated PBMCs, or DNA extracted from either of those sample types. The V and J genes are TRBV28 and TRBJ1-5; the best D guess is TRBD1, with 5 bases matching. The clonotype originates from a woman in her 40s with active or convalescent COVID-19. Material: peripheral blood. The base sequence is TGTGCCAGCAGTCCGGGGGACCGTCGTAATCAGCCCCAGCATTTT. It translates as CASSPGDRRNQPQHF.